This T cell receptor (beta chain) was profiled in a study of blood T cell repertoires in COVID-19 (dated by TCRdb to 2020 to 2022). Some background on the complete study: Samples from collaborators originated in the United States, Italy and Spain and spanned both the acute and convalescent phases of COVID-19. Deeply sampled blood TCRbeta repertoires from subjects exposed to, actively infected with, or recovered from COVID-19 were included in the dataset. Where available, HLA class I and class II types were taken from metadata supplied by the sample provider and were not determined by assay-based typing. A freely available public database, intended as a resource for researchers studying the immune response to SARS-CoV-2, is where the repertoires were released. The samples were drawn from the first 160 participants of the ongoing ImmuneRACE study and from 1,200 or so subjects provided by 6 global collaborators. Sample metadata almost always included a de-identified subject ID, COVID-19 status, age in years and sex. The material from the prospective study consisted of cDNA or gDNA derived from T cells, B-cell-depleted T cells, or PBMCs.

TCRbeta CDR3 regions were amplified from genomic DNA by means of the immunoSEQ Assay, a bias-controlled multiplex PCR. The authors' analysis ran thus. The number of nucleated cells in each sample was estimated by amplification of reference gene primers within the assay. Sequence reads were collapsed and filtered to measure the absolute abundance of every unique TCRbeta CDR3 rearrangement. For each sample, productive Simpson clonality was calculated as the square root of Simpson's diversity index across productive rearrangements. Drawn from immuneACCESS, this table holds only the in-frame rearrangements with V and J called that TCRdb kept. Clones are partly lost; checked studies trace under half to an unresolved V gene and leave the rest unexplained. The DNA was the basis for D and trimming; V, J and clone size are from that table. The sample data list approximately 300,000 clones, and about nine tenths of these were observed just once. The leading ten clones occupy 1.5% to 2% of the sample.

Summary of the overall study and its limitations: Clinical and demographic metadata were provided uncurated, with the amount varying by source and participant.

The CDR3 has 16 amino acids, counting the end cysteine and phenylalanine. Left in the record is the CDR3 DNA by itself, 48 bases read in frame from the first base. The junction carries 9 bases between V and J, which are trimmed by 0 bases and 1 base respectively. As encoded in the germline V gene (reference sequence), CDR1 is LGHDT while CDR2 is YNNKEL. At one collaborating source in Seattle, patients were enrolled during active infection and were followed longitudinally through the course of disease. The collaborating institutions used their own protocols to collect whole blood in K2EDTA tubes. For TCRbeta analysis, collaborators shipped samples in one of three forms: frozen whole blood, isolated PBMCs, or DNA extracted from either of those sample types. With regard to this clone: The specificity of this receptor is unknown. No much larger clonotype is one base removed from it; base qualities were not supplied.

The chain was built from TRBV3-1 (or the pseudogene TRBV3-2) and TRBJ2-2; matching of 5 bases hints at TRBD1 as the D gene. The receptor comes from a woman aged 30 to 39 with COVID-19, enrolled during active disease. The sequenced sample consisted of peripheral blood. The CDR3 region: CASSQEGQGNTGELFF. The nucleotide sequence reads TGTGCCAGCAGCCAAGAAGGGCAGGGGAACACCGGGGAGCTGTTTTTT.